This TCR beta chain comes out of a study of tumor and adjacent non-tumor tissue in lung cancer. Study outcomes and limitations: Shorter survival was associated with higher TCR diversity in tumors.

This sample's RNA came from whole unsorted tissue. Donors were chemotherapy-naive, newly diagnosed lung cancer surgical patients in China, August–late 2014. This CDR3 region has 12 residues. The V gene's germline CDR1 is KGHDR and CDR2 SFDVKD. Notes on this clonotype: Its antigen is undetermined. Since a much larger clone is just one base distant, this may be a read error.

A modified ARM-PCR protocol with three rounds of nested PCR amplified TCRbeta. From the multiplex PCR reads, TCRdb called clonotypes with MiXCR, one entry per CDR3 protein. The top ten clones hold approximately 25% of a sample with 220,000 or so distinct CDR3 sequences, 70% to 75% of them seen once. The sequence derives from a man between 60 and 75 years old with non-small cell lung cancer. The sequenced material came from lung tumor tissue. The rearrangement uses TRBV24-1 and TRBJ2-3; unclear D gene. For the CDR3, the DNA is TGTGCCACCGGTGATACAGTCGATACGCAGTATTTT. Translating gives CATGDTVDTQYF.